The next 4 T cell receptor beta chains were all read from a single sample in a study of OX40 agonist ivuxolimab in advanced cancers. The protocol used for the library was the immunoSEQ multiplex PCR assay. The source is immuneACCESS, and TCRdb retained only in-frame sequences with V and J called. Part of the clones is not carried over; for the studies checked, unresolved V genes explain less than half of this, and the remainder is unexplained. Within this sample are roughly 22,000 clones, with approximately 87% of them counted one time only. The top ten clones comprise roughly 30% of the sample. The source was CD4+ or CD8+ T cells sorted from blood, collected in a trial of the OX40 agonist ivuxolimab. These receptors were collected from an adult with an advanced solid tumor such as melanoma, head and neck, liver or kidney cancer.

The chain is built from TRBV28 and TRBJ2-2; D is ambiguous. The ends were cut back, 0 bases at V and 7 bases at J, with 6 bases in the middle. Germline CDR1 and CDR2: MDHEN and SYDVKM. CDR3 length: 13 residues. The CDR3 DNA follows: TGTGCCAGCAGTTTATGGTCGCACGGGGAGCTGTTTTTT. Protein product: CASSLWSHGELFF.

The chain is built from TRBV10-1 and TRBJ1-1, with D perhaps TRBD1 (6 bases). The V gene's germline CDR1 is WNHNN and CDR2 SYGVQD (reference sequence). This CDR3 is built from 14 residues. Trimming removed 1 base from V and 4 bases from J, with 10 bases in between. The CDR3 sequence is CASSEFRGGTEAFF. CDR3 nucleotides: TGCGCCAGCAGTGAGTTCCGAGGGGGCACTGAAGCTTTCTTT.

This clone has only a few counts. The V call is TRBV29-1, the J call TRBJ2-3; 10 bases fit TRBD2. The CDR3 runs 18 residues. With V trimmed by 2 bases and J by 2 bases, 13 bases remained unmatched. Germline V gene lookup returns CDR1 SQVTM and CDR2 ANQGSEA. CDR3 region: CSVEPASGSRGATDTQYF. As DNA, the CDR3 is TGCAGCGTTGAACCGGCTAGCGGGAGTAGGGGGGCCACAGATACGCAGTATTTT.

To note about this clone: At one end, the junction sequence differs from germline, possibly due to a read error. CDR3 residues: CASSPGGDF. CDR3 DNA sequence: TGTGCCAGCAGTCCCGGGGGGGACTTC. This sequence joins TRBV27 and TRBJ2-7, with TRBD2 matching 8 bases. CDR1 and CDR2 (germline): MNHEY, SMNVEV (reference sequence). This CDR3 contains 9 residues.